Reported below is one T cell receptor (beta chain). Its antigen is currently unknown. This sample was taken from a study of TIL therapy for anti-PD-1-resistant metastatic lung cancer. The CDR3 loop spans 16 amino acids. The germline CDR1 and CDR2 sequences are SGHTA and FQGNSA. J gave up 4 bases and V 3 bases, and 9 bases lay outside the gene matches. Time point specified: pre-treatment sample, taken before nivolumab and TIL therapy. Most excised metastases sampled were pleural nodules or supraclavicular lymph nodes. Study-wide findings and caveats: Many TIL product clones were absent from baseline tumor, suggesting clonal contraction.

Sequencing used immunoSEQ v3. This table comes from immunoSEQ multiplex PCR, and its TCRdb copy is limited to in-frame clones, with some not included. This sample yields 5,000 to 6,000 clones, of which 64% are seen a single time; about 10% belongs to the top ten. The specimen comprised tumor tissue, sampled at baseline. The receptor comes from a man in his sixties or seventies with non-small cell lung cancer. This sequence joins TRBV7-2 and TRBJ1-1; 9 positions match TRBD1. CDR3 sequence (DNA): TGTGCCAGCAGCTTCGCCGGGACAGGGTTCCGCACTGAAGCTTTCTTT. Amino acids: CASSFAGTGFRTEAFF.